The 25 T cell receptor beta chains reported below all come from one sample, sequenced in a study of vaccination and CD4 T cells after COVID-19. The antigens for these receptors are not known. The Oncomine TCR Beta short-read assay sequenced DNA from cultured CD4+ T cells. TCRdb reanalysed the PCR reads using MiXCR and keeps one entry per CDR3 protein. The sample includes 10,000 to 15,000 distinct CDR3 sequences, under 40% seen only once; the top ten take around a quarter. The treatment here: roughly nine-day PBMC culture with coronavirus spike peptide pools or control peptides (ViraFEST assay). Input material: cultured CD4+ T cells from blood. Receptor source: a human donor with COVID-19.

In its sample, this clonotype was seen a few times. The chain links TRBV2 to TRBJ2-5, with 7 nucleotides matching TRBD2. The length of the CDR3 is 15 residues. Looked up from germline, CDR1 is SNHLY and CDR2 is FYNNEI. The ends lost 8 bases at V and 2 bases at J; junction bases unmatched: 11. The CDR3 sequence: CASGRASGGQETQYF. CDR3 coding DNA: TGTGCCAGCGGACGTGCTAGCGGCGGGCAAGAGACCCAGTACTTC.

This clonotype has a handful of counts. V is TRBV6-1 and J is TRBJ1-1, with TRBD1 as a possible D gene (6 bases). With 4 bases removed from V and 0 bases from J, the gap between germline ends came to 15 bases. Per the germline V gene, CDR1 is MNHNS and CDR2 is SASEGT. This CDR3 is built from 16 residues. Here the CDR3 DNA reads TGTGCCAGCAGTGCCCTCAGCGGGGGCTTGAACACTGAAGCTTTCTTT. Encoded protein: CASSALSGGLNTEAFF.

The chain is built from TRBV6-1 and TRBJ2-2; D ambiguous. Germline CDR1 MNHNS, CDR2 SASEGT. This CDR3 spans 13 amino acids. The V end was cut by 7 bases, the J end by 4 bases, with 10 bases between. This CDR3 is CASIKSATGELFF. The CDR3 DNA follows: TGTGCCAGCATCAAATCTGCCACCGGGGAGCTGTTTTTT.

The CDR3: CSARDTTTSFYEQYF. In DNA, the CDR3 is TGCAGTGCTAGAGATACGACTACATCTTTCTACGAGCAGTACTTC. The J gene is TRBJ2-7, the V gene TRBV20-1, with D maybe TRBD2 (5 bases). The CDR3 runs 15 residues. Trimming cost V 0 bases and J 3 bases, with 15 bases left between them. CDR1 is DFQATT, CDR2 SNEGSKA, per germline (reference sequence).

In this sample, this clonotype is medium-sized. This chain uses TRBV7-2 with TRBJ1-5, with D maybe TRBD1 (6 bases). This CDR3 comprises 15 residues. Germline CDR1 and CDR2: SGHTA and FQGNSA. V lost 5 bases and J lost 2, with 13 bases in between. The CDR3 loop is CASSAAGGRNQPQHF. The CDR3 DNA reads TGTGCCAGCAGCGCGGCCGGGGGCCGCAATCAGCCCCAGCATTTT.

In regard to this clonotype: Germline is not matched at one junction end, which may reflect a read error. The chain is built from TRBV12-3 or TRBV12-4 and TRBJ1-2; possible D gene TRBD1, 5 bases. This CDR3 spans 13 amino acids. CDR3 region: CASRTVVQEGPLF. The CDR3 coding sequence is TGTGCCAGCAGGACTGTTGTGCAGGAGGGACCCCTCTTC.

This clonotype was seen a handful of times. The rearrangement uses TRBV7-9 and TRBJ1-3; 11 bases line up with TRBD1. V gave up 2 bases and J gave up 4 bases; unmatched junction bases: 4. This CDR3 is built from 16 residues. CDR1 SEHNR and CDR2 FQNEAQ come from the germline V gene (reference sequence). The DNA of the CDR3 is TGTGCCAGCAGCTTACGGACAGGGGGCGGCGGAAACACCATATATTTT. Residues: CASSLRTGGGGNTIYF. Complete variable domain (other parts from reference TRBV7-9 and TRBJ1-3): DTGVSQNPRHKITKRGQNVTFRCDPISEHNRLYWYRQTLGQGPEFLTYFQNEAQLEKSRLLSDRFSAERPKGSFSTLEIQRTEQGDSAMYLCASSLRTGGGGNTIYFGEGSWLTVV.

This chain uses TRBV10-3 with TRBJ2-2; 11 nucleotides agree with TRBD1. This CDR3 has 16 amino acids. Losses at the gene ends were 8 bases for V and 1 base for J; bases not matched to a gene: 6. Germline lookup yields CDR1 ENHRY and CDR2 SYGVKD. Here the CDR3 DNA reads TGTGCCATCGGTACCGGGACAGGGGGGAACACCGGGGAGCTGTTTTTT. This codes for CAIGTGTGGNTGELFF.

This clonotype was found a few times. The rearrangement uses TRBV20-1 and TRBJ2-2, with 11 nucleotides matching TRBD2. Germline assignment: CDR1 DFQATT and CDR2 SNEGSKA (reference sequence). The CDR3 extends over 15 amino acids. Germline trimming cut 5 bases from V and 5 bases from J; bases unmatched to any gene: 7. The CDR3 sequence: CSARRSGGATGELFF. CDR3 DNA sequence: TGCAGTGCTCGCCGTAGCGGGGGGGCGACCGGGGAGCTGTTTTTT.

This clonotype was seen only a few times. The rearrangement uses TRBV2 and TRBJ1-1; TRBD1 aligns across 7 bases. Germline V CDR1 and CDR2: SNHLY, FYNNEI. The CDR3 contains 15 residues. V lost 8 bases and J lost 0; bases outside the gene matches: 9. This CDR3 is CASRIRDSLNTEAFF. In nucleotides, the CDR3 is TGTGCCAGCCGCATCCGGGACAGTCTGAACACTGAAGCTTTCTTT. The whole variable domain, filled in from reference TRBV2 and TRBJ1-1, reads EPEVTQTPSHQVTQMGQEVILRCVPISNHLYFYWYRQILGQKVEFLVSFYNNEISEKSEIFDDQFSVERPDGSNFTLKIRSTKLEDSAMYFCASRIRDSLNTEAFFGQGTRLTVV.

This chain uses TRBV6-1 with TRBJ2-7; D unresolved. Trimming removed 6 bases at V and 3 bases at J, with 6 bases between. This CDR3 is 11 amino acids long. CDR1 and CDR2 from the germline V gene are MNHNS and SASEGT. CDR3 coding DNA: TGTGCCAGCAGAAAAAGCTACGAGCAGTACTTC. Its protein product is CASRKSYEQYF.

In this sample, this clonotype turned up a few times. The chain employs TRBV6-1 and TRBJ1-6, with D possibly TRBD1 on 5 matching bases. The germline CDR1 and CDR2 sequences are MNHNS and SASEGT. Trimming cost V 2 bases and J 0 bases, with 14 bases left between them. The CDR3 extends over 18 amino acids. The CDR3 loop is CASSERRQYNSYNSPLHF. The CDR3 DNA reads TGTGCCAGCAGTGAAAGGCGACAGTACAACTCCTATAATTCACCCCTCCACTTT.

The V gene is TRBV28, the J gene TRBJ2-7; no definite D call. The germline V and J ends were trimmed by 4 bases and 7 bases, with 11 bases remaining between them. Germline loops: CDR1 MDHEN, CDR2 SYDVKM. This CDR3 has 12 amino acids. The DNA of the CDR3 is TGTGCCAGCAGTTCGGTCCGGCCGGAGCAGTACTTC. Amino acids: CASSSVRPEQYF.

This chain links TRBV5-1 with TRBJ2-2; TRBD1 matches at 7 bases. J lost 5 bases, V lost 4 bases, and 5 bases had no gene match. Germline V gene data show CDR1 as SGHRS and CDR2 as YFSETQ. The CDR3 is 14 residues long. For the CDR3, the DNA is TGCGCCAGCAGCCCAAGACAGGGTACCGGGGAGCTGTTTTTT. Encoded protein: CASSPRQGTGELFF.

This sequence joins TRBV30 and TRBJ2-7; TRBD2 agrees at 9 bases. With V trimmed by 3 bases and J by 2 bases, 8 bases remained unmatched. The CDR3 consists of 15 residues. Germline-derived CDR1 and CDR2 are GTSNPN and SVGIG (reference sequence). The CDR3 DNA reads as TGTGCCTGGAGCAAGGGCCTAGCGGGGACCTACGAGCAGTACTTC. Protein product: CAWSKGLAGTYEQYF.

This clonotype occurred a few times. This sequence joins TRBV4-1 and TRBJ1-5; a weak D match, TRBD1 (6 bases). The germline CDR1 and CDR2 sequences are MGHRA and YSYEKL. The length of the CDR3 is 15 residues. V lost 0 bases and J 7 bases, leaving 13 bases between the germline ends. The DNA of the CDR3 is TGCGCCAGCAGCCAAGATACAGGGTTGTACCAGCCCCAGCATTTT. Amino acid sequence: CASSQDTGLYQPQHF.

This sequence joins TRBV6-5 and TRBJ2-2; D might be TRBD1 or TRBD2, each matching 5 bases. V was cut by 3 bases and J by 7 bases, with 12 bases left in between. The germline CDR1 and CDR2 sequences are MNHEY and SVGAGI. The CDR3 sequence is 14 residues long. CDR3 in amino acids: CASSYRGEGGELFF. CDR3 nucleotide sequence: TGTGCCAGCAGTTATAGGGGTGAGGGCGGGGAGCTGTTTTTT.

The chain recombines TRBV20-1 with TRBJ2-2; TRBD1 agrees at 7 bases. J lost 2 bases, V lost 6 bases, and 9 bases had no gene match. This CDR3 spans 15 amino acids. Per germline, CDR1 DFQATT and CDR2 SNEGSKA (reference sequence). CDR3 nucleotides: TGCAGTGCCCCTAACCCAGGGGGAAACACCGGGGAGCTGTTTTTT. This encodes CSAPNPGGNTGELFF.

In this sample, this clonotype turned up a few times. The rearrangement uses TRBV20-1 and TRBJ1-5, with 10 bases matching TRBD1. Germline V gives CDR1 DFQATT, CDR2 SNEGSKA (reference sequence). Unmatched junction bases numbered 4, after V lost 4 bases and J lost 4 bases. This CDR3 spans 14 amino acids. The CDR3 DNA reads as TGCAGTGCTATGGACAGGGGGAAGAATCAGCCCCAGCATTTT. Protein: CSAMDRGKNQPQHF.

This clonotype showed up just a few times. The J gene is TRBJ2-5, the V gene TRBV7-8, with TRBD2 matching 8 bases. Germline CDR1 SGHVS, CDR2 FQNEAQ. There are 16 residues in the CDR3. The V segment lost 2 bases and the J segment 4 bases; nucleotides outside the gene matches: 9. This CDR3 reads CASSLKPGGGPETQYF. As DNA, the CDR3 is TGTGCCAGCAGCTTAAAACCCGGGGGGGGGCCAGAGACCCAGTACTTC.

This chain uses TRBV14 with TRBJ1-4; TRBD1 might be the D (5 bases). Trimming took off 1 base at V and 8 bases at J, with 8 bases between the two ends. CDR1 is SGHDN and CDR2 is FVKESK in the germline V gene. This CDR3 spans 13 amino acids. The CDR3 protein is CASSQVWGEKLFF. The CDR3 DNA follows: TGTGCCAGCAGCCAAGTCTGGGGCGAAAAACTGTTTTTT. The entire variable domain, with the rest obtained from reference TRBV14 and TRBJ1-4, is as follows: EAGVTQFPSHSVIEKGQTVTLRCDPISGHDNLYWYRRVMGKEIKFLLHFVKESKQDESGMPNNRFLAERTGGTYSTLKVQPAELEDSGVYFCASSQVWGEKLFFGSGTQLSVL.

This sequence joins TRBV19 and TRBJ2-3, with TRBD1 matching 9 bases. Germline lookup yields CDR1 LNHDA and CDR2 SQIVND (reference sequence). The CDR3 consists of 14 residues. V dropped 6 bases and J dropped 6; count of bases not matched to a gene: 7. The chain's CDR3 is CASRMGQGEDTQYF. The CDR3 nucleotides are TGTGCCAGTAGAATGGGACAGGGTGAGGATACGCAGTATTTT. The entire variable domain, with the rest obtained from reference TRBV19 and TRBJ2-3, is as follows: DGGITQSPKYLFRKEGQNVTLSCEQNLNHDAMYWYRQDPGQGLRLIYYSQIVNDFQKGDIAEGYSVSREKKESFPLTVTSAQKNPTAFYLCASRMGQGEDTQYFGPGTRLTVL.

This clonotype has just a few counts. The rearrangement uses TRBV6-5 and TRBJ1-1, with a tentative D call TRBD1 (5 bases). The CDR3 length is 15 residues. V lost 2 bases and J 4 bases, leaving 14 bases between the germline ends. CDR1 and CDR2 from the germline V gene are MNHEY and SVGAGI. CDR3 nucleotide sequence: TGTGCCAGCAGTTACAGTCTGGGCGGGGGCACTGAAGCTTTCTTT. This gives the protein CASSYSLGGGTEAFF.

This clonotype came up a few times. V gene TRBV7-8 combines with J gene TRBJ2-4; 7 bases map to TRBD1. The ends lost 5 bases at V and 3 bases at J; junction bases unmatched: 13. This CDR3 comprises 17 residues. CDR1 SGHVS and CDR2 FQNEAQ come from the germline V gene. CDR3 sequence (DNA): TGTGCCAGCAGCCCCGACAGGGATTCGTTTAGCAAAAACATTCAGTACTTC. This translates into CASSPDRDSFSKNIQYF.

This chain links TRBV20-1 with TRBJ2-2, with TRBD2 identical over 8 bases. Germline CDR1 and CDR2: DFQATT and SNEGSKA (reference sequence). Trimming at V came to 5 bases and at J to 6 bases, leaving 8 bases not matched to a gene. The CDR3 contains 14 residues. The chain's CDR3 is CSAVGLAGAGELFF. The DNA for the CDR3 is TGCAGTGCTGTGGGGCTAGCGGGTGCCGGGGAGCTGTTTTTT.